These 9 T cell receptor beta chains came from one sample sequenced in a study of blood T cell repertoires in COVID-19. The data were produced by immunoSEQ multiplex PCR, yet TCRdb's version contains in-frame clones alone and is incomplete. Counted here are about 190,000 clones, around 89% occurring once; the ten biggest clones make up 0.62%. Sequencing input: peripheral blood. The receptors were sampled from a man in his fifties or sixties with acute or convalescent COVID-19.

This chain joins TRBV5-4 and TRBJ2-7; TRBD2 agrees at 13 bases. The V segment lost 0 bases and the J segment 6 bases; nucleotides outside the gene matches: 6. CDR3 size: 16 residues. Germline-derived CDR1 and CDR2 are SGHNT and YYREEE (reference sequence). CDR3 bases: TGTGCCAGCAGCTTGGGCGGACTAGCGGGAGTCCGCGAGCAGTACTTC. Protein sequence: CASSLGGLAGVREQYF.

This chain connects TRBV4-1 to TRBJ1-2; D might be TRBD1 (5 bases). CDR3 length: 13 residues. The V gene lost 1 base and the J gene lost 8 bases, with 11 bases spanning the gap. Germline values: CDR1 MGHRA, CDR2 YSYEKL. This CDR3 reads CASSQVRDRGYTF. The CDR3, as DNA: TGCGCCAGCAGCCAAGTCAGGGATCGGGGCTACACCTTC.

CDR3 bases: TGTGCCAGCAGTTTAGGGCCCGGGGAGCTGTTTTTT. Residues: CASSLGPGELFF. The chain has TRBV27 and TRBJ2-2; unclear D gene. V gave up 2 bases and J gave up 6 bases, with 4 bases separating them. The CDR3 covers 12 residues. From germline, CDR1 is MNHEY and CDR2 SMNVEV (reference sequence).

The chain recombines TRBV30 with TRBJ1-3; possible D gene TRBD1, 6 bases. CDR1 is GTSNPN, CDR2 SVGIG, per germline (reference sequence). The CDR3 consists of 13 residues. Trimming left V 3 bases short and J 4 bases short, with 10 bases between. This CDR3 reads CAWSLGQGNTIYF. As DNA, the CDR3 is TGTGCCTGGAGCTTGGGACAAGGAAACACCATATATTTT.

CDR3 bases: TGCGCCAGCAGCTTGGCCCTAGCGGGTGCCTACGAGCAGTACTTC. The encoded protein is CASSLALAGAYEQYF. The chain recombines TRBV5-1 with TRBJ2-7, with 8 bases aligning to TRBD2. The ends lost 0 bases at V and 2 bases at J; junction bases unmatched: 4. This CDR3 is 15 amino acids long. Looked up from germline, CDR1 is SGHRS and CDR2 is YFSETQ.

This clone was observed a few times. The V and J genes are TRBV4-2 and TRBJ2-7; 8 nucleotides align to TRBD1. The ends lost 5 bases at V and 1 base at J; junction bases unmatched: 7. CDR1 and CDR2 from the germline V gene are LGHNA and YNFKEQ. The CDR3 loop spans 15 amino acids. CDR3 amino acids: CASSLGQGGSYEQYF. The CDR3 DNA reads as TGTGCCAGCAGCTTAGGACAGGGTGGTTCCTACGAGCAGTACTTC.

The chain carries TRBV5-4 and TRBJ2-5, with D perhaps TRBD1 (6 bases). V lost 4 bases to trimming and J lost 0 bases, with 10 bases between them. The germline V gene has CDR1 SGHNT and CDR2 YYREEE (reference sequence). The CDR3 is 14 residues long. The CDR3 bases are TGTGCCAGCAGCACAGACAGGTACCAAGAGACCCAGTACTTC. Protein sequence: CASSTDRYQETQYF.

V is TRBV5-1 and J is TRBJ2-5; TRBD1 might be the D (6 bases). CDR1 SGHRS and CDR2 YFSETQ come from the germline V gene. The CDR3 is made up of 15 amino acids. The V end lost 2 bases, the J end lost 4 bases, and 15 bases lay between the germline ends. The CDR3 bases are TGCGCCAGCAGCTTTACAGGGTTGCGGCCAGAGACCCAGTACTTC. It translates to CASSFTGLRPETQYF.

The chain couples TRBV7-3 to TRBJ2-3; D might be TRBD1 (5 bases). The germline V gene has CDR1 SGHTA and CDR2 FQGTGA. The V and J ends lost 2 bases and 0 bases respectively, with 18 bases between them. The CDR3 is 18 residues long. The CDR3 bases are TGTGCCAGCAGCTTACGCTCAGCTCAGGGAACTAGCACAGATACGCAGTATTTT. Residues: CASSLRSAQGTSTDTQYF.